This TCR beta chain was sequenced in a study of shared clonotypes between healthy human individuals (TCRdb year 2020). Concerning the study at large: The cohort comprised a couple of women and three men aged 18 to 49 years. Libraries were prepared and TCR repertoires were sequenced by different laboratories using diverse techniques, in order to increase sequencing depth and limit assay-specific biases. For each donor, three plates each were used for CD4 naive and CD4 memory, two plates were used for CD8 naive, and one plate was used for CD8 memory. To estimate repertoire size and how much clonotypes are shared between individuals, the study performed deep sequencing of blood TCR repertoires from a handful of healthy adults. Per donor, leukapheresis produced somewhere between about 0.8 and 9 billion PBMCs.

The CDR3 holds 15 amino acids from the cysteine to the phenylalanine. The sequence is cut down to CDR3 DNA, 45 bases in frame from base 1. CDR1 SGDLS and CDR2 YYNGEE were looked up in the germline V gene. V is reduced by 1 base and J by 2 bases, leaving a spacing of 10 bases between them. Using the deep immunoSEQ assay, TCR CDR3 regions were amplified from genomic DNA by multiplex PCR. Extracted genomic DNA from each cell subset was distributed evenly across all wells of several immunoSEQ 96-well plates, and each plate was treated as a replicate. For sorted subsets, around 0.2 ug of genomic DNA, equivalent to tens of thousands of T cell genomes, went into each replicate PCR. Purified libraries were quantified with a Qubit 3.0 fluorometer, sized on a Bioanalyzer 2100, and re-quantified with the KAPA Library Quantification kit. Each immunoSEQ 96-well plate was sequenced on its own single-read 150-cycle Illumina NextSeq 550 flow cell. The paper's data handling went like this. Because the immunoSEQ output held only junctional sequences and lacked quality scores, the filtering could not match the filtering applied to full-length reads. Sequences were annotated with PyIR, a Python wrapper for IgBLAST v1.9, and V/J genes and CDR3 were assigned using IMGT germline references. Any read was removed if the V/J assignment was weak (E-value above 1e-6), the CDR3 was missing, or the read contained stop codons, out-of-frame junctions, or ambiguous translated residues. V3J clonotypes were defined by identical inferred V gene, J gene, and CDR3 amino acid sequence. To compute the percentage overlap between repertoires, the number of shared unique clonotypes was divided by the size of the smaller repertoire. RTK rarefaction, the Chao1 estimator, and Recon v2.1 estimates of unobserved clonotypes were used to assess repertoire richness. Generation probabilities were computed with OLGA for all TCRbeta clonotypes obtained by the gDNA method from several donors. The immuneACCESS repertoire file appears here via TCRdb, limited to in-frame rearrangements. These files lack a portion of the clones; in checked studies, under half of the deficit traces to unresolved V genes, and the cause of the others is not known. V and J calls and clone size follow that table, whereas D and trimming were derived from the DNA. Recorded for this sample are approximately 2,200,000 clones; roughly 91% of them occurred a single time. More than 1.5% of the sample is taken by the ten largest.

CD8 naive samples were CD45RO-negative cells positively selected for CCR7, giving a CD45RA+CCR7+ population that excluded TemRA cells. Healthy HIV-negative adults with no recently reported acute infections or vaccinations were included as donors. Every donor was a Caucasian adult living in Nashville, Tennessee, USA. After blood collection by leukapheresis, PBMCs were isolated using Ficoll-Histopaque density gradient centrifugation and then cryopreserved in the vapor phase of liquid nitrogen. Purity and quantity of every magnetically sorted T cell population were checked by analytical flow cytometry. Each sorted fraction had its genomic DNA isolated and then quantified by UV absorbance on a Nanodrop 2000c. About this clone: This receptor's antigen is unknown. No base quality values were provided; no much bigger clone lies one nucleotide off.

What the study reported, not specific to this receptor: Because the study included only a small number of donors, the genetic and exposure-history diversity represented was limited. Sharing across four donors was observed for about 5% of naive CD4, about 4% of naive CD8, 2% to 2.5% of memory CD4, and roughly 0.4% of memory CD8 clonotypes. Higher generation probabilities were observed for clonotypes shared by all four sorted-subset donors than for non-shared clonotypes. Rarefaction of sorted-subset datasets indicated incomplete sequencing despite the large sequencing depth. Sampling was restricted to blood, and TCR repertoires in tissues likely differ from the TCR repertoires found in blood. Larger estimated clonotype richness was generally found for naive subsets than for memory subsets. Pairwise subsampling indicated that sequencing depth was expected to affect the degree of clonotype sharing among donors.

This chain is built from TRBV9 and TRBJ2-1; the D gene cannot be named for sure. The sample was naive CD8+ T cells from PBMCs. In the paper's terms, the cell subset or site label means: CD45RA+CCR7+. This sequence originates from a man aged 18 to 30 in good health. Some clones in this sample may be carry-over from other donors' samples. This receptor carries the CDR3 CASSVIETPYNEQFF. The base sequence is TGTGCCAGCAGCGTAATCGAGACTCCCTACAATGAGCAGTTCTTC.